This is a list of T cell receptor beta chains from one sample in a study of regulatory T cells in long-lasting Graves disease. In TCRdb, the multiplex PCR reads were re-called with MiXCR into one record per CDR3 protein. The table records 400,000 or so distinct CDR3 sequences, around a quarter of them present only once. This sample comprised peripheral blood mononuclear cells (PBMCs), obtained when the disease was refractory, from a patient treated with antithyroid drugs. These receptors were taken from a female donor with Graves disease. Both conserved end residues are part of each CDR3. Fields, in order: V gene, J gene, clone size, D gene, CDR3 DNA, CDR3 protein. The D gene is left open where the match is weak. Expanded clones get a size class; other rows say once, few or many, or leave the size out.

TRBV29-1	TRBJ1-1	many	.	TGCAGTGCTAGACACCTGAACACTGAAGCTTTCTTT	CSARHLNTEAFF
TRBV19	TRBJ2-5	few	.	TGTGCCAGTAGTATTGGTGAAGAGACCCAGTACTTC	CASSIGEETQYF
TRBV6-1	TRBJ2-1	few	.	TGTGCCACGACCGTCGGGATTTACAATGAGCAGTTCTTC	CATTVGIYNEQFF
TRBV7-8	TRBJ2-7	many	.	TGTGCCAGCAGCTTAGATCTCCGGGAGCTCTCCGAGCAGTACTTC	CASSLDLRELSEQYF
TRBV11-2	TRBJ2-5	many	TRBD2	TGTGCCAGCAGCCCTACGGGGGGACAAGAGACCCAGTACTTC	CASSPTGGQETQYF
TRBV30	TRBJ1-2	.	.	TGTGCCTGGAGTGAGCGGGGCCCAGGGTCCTATGGCTACACCTTC	CAWSERGPGSYGYTF
TRBV5-1	TRBJ1-1	few	.	TGCGCCAGCAGCTTGGATAGGGGCCCGAACACTGAAGCTTTCTTT	CASSLDRGPNTEAFF
TRBV25-1	TRBJ2-7	few	.	TGTGCCAGCAGTCCCTCATCCAAGCGTTTCTACGAGCAGTACTTC	CASSPSSKRFYEQYF
TRBV20-1	TRBJ1-3	few	.	TGCAGTGCTATTTCGTCTGGAAACACCATATATTTT	CSAISSGNTIYF
TRBV6-2/TRBV6-3	TRBJ2-7	few	.	TGTGCCAGCAGTTACGCGGCCTCCTACGAGCAGTACTTC	CASSYAASYEQYF
TRBV28	TRBJ2-4	few	TRBD1	TGTGCCAGCAGTTTCAACCGGGACAGGGGTCGCTCCGGACTTTTGCTAGCCAAAAACATTCAGTACTTC	CASSFNRDRGRSGLLLAKNIQYF
TRBV20-1	TRBJ2-4	.	.	TGCAGTGCTAATGGAGTTCCACTCAAAAACATTCAGTACTTC	CSANGVPLKNIQYF
TRBV20-1	TRBJ2-5	.	.	TGCAGTGCCCCAGGCGGCGTACAAGAGACCCAGTACTTC	CSAPGGVQETQYF
TRBV29-1	TRBJ2-2	.	TRBD2	TGCAGCGTCGGACTAGCGGGACGGGATACCGGGGAGCTGTTTTTT	CSVGLAGRDTGELFF
TRBV24-1	TRBJ1-5	.	.	TGTGCCACCAGCGACGACAGAAATCAGCCCCAGCATTTT	CATSDDRNQPQHF
TRBV29-1	TRBJ2-5	many	TRBD2	TGCAGCACTGGACTAGCGACGAAAGAGACCCAGTACTTC	CSTGLATKETQYF
TRBV28	TRBJ2-7	.	TRBD1	TGTGCCAGCAGTCAAACAGGACAGGTTCACTCCTACGAGCAGTACTTC	CASSQTGQVHSYEQYF
TRBV13	TRBJ1-5	few	.	TGTGCCAGCAGCTTGGGATGGGACAATCAGCCCCAGCATTTT	CASSLGWDNQPQHF
TRBV28	TRBJ2-7	many	.	TGTGCCAGCAGTCTCACAGACACCTACGAGCAGTACTTC	CASSLTDTYEQYF
TRBV5-1	TRBJ2-7	many	TRBD2	TGCGCCAGCAGCTTCGTAGCGGGAGGCCAAGAGCAGTACTTC	CASSFVAGGQEQYF
TRBV29-1	TRBJ1-4	few	.	TGCAGCGCCCTCGGGCAGGGGCGGAATGAAAAACTGTTTTTT	CSALGQGRNEKLFF
TRBV6-1	TRBJ2-4	.	TRBD2	TGTGCCAGCAGGGGGACTAGCGGGAGTATGTCTCAGTACTTC	CASRGTSGSMSQYF
TRBV18	TRBJ1-5	few	.	TGTGCCAGCTCACAACAGGGTGGGACGGGGCAGCCCCAGCATTTT	CASSQQGGTGQPQHF
TRBV12-3/TRBV12-4	TRBJ2-7	many	.	TGTGCCAGCAGTTACCTAGGGGCCCGCTCCTACGAGCAGTACTTC	CASSYLGARSYEQYF
TRBV4-3	TRBJ2-2	.	.	TGCGCCAGCAGCCAAGCACCCCCGGGTACCGGGGAGCTGTTTTTT	CASSQAPPGTGELFF
TRBV4-2	TRBJ1-2	.	.	TGTGCCAGCAGCCAAGACCCCGACCCCCGGGGGCGTTATGGCTACACCTTC	CASSQDPDPRGRYGYTF
TRBV29-1	TRBJ2-3	.	.	TGCAGCGTCGCGGGACGGGGAGATACGCAGTATTTT	CSVAGRGDTQYF
TRBV7-9	TRBJ2-7	.	TRBD1	TGTGCCAGCAGCCGGGGACAGGGGCCGACCTACGAGCAGTACTTC	CASSRGQGPTYEQYF
TRBV4-1	TRBJ2-1	.	TRBD2	TGCGCCAGCAGCCAAAGGACTAGCTATGATGAGCAGTTCTTC	CASSQRTSYDEQFF
TRBV9	TRBJ2-5	.	TRBD2	TGTGCCAGCAGCGTACAAACTAGCGGGGGGCAACAGACCCAGTACTTC	CASSVQTSGGQQTQYF
TRBV19	TRBJ1-1	many	TRBD1	TGTGCCAGTAGTTCCGGACAGGTCATGAACACTGAAGCTTTCTTT	CASSSGQVMNTEAFF
TRBV19	TRBJ1-1	.	TRBD1	TGTGCCAGTAGTATGTCAAGGGGGCGTGAAGCTTTCTTT	CASSMSRGREAFF
TRBV2	TRBJ1-2	many	.	TGTGCCAGCAGTGTTAGGAGAAACTATGGCTACACCTTC	CASSVRRNYGYTF
TRBV6-5	TRBJ1-1	many	.	TGTGCCAGCAGTTTTAGGGGAGGTGAAGCTTTCTTT	CASSFRGGEAFF
TRBV5-4	TRBJ1-1	.	.	TGTGCCAGCAGCACGGACCAGGGCACTGAAGCTTTCTTT	CASSTDQGTEAFF
TRBV28	TRBJ1-6	many	.	TGTGCCAGCAGTTTAAGGGGGGATGTCCCGGGGTCACCCCTCCACTTT	CASSLRGDVPGSPLHF
TRBV28	TRBJ1-5	many	TRBD1	TGTGCCAGCAGTTTAAGGGGGCTTTATCAGCCCCAGCATTTT	CASSLRGLYQPQHF
TRBV24-1	TRBJ2-3	.	TRBD1	TGTGCCACCAGTAAACGGGACAGGGGAGGAGATACGCAGTATTTT	CATSKRDRGGDTQYF
TRBV20-1	TRBJ1-1	.	.	TGCAGTGCTAGCCACACCGCGGGAGTCACTGAAGCTTTCTTT	CSASHTAGVTEAFF
TRBV11-1	TRBJ2-4	.	.	TGTGCCAGCAGCTATTCGGGACTAGCCAAAAACATTCAGTACTTC	CASSYSGLAKNIQYF
TRBV27	TRBJ1-2	many	TRBD1	TGTGCCAGCAGGGGGGACAGGGCTTATGGCTACACCTTC	CASRGDRAYGYTF
TRBV10-3	TRBJ2-6	many	.	TGTGCCATCAGCCTTTATGATGATGATTTCTCTGGGGCCAACGTCCTGACTTTC	CAISLYDDDFSGANVLTF
TRBV20-1	TRBJ2-7	few	TRBD2	TGCAGTGCTAGGGGGGGGGCCTACGAGCAGTACTTC	CSARGGAYEQYF
TRBV3-1	TRBJ2-5	few	TRBD2	TGTGCCAGCAGCCTCCGAGGGGCGGGAGGACAAGAGACCCAGTACTTC	CASSLRGAGGQETQYF
TRBV2	TRBJ1-1	many	.	TGTGCCAGCAGCATATCCAGGGGTGTTGAAGCTTTCTTT	CASSISRGVEAFF
TRBV3-1	TRBJ1-1	many	.	TGTGCCAGCAGCCAGCACCTTCGACAGGCTAACACTGAAGCTTTCTTT	CASSQHLRQANTEAFF
TRBV25-1	TRBJ1-1	.	.	TGTGCCAGCAGTGAATATTTCCGGCAGGGTGAAGCTTTCTTT	CASSEYFRQGEAFF
TRBV9	TRBJ1-4	.	.	TGTGCCAGCAGCGCGCCGGGAACCGGAGTGGTTTCTAATGAAAAACTGTTTTTT	CASSAPGTGVVSNEKLFF
TRBV10-3	TRBJ1-1	.	TRBD1	TGTGCCATCGGACGTTCGACAGGGGAAGGTGAAGCTTTCTTT	CAIGRSTGEGEAFF
TRBV9	TRBJ2-2	many	TRBD1	TGTGCCAGCAGTTCTAGACAGGGCTTGATCCGCGGGGAGCTGTTTTTT	CASSSRQGLIRGELFF